This T cell receptor beta chain is from a study of T cell repertoires in cytomegalovirus infection. About the study: Selected CMV epitopes included recently identified HLA-C-restricted ones as well as well-studied HLA-B-restricted ones. Shared public TCR beta signatures pointed to both CMV infection and a matching HLA type.

TCRdb processed the reads anew with MiXCR; each CDR3 protein has one entry. Of some 800,000 distinct CDR3 sequences listed, approximately 32% are singletons. Remarks on this clonotype: Its matching antigen is unknown.

V lost 0 bases and J lost 0, with 11 bases in between. The germline V gene has CDR1 DFQATT and CDR2 SNEGSKA (reference sequence). CDR3 size: 15 residues. The chain links TRBV20-1 to TRBJ1-1; D call uncertain. This specimen was cultured CD8+ T cells from PBMCs, taken from culture after CMV antigen stimulation. The TCR comes from a human donor in good health (CMV status not recorded). Some clones in this sample may be carry-over from other donors' samples. For the CDR3, the DNA is TGCAGTGCTAGAGATTACAGCGGCTTGAACACTGAAGCTTTCTTT. It specifies CSARDYSGLNTEAFF.